This T cell receptor beta chain comes out of a study of T cell responses to AZD1222 COVID-19 vaccine. A note on this clone: Its antigen is unknown.

Whole-study findings and limits: Along spike, vaccine-associated CD4 TCRs were found throughout, with dominance at 160-218 and 743-854.

The table came from immunoSEQ multiplex PCR; TCRdb's copy has only in-frame clones and leaves some out. The sample lists 100,000 or so clones, approximately 87% occurring once. CDR1 and CDR2 (germline): SGDLS, YYNGEE. The CDR3 runs 17 residues. V lost 0 bases, J lost 4 bases, and 16 bases lay in between. The sequence was collected from an adult in good health. The input for sequencing was peripheral blood, taken on day 0 of AZD1222 vaccination. The chain couples TRBV9 to TRBJ2-2; TRBD1 or TRBD2 may be the D gene (5 bases each). CDR3 protein: CASSVVGVGAGTGELFF. CDR3 nucleotide sequence: TGTGCCAGCAGCGTAGTCGGTGTAGGGGCGGGCACCGGGGAGCTGTTTTTT.